This TCR beta chain was recorded in a study of blood T cell repertoires in COVID-19. Study processing details: Amplification with reference gene primers provided the estimates of nucleated cell counts. Some clones are missing from TCRdb's copy, which holds only in-frame ones; the method was immunoSEQ multiplex PCR. From that table come the V and J calls and clone size; the DNA was used to work out D and trimming. The data contain about 190,000 clones, approximately 87% of them seen just once; the ten biggest clones take up around 13%. Seattle participants joined during active infection and were tracked over time. The source is a woman between 70 and 85 years old with COVID-19, enrolled during active disease. Sequencing used peripheral blood.

The DNA for the CDR3 is TGTGCCAGCAGCCGGCAGAGCAATCAGCCCCAGCATTTT. Protein product: CASSRQSNQPQHF. The chain links TRBV3-1 (or the pseudogene TRBV3-2) to TRBJ1-5; no reliable D call. V dropped 4 bases and J dropped 1 base, with 5 bases sitting between them. This CDR3 has 13 amino acids. The germline gives CDR1 LGHDT, CDR2 YNNKEL (reference sequence).